Listed below are T cell receptor beta chains from one sample, sequenced in a study of cytomegalovirus exposure and HLA in healthy donors. The protocol was immunoSEQ multiplex PCR, while the TCRdb copy is restricted to in-frame clones and leaves out a portion. The sample lists under 200,000 clones, roughly 80% occurring once. The sequenced sample consisted of PBMCs. The source is a woman between 50 and 59 years old in good health and CMV-seropositive. Both conserved end residues are trimmed from each CDR3.

v_gene,CDR3aa
TRBV4-2,ASSQGQRGTTDTQY
TRBV6-6,ASYTRGTEAF
TRBV19,ASSIPQGGGNQPQH
TRBV6-1,ASSEFRGVTEAF
TRBV27,ASSRLLDRGYIQY
TRBV7-9,ASSKLAGGFQETQY
TRBV28,ASFEGTGGIEQY
TRBV2,ASRRGTGPEQY
TRBV27,ASSLSKGNEQY
TRBV13,ASSRLAGGQETQY
TRBV19,ASSTVTDWAQETQY
TRBV5-5,ASSLILAREQPQH
TRBV4-3,ASSRLIGVNYGYT
TRBV5-1,ASSLGTGGSTDTQY
TRBV28,ASTGGGAGQETQY
TRBV4-3,ASSQESGATYEQY
TRBV6-1,ASSPTGAPAEKLF
TRBV11-2,ASSSGEGDSLEAF
TRBV6-1,ASERETSYEQY
TRBV7-2,ASSFVQGGRGSNTEAF
TRBV6-1,ASSVSPREF
TRBV5-6,ASSLRDRVKNEQY
TRBV27,ASSLSGRLGGETQY
TRBV28,ASSLIGASREVGYGYT
TRBV11-2,ASSPYVTEAF
TRBV7-6,ASSREPGLSTDTQY
TRBV9,ASSVRPGGDTGELF
TRBV4-2,ASSQEGGGANYGYT
TRBV7-2,ASSLAADSGNTIY
TRBV27,ASSPTRPRGTDTQY
TRBV6-4,ASTSGGGGDTQY
TRBV30,AWSVGDSSYNEQF
TRBV9,ASSTKDRLAAQETQY